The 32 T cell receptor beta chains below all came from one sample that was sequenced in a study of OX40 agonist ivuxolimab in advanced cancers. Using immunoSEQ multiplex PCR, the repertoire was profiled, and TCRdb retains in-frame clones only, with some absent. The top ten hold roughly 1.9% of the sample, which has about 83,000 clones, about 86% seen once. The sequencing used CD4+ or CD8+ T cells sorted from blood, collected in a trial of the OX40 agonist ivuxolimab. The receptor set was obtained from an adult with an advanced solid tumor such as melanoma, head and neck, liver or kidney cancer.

CDR3 loop: CSASTYNEQFF. CDR3 bases: TGCAGTGCTAGCACCTACAATGAGCAGTTCTTC. This chain joins TRBV20-1 and TRBJ2-1; no definite D call. V lost 3 bases and J 2 bases, leaving 2 bases between the germline ends. CDR1 and CDR2 (germline): DFQATT, SNEGSKA (reference sequence). This CDR3 has 11 residues.

The CDR3 DNA follows: TGTGCCAGCAGCTTAAGAGGGACCCCTGCTTCTGAAGCTTTCTTT. Translated: CASSLRGTPASEAFF. The chain combines TRBV7-3 with TRBJ1-1, with D possibly matching TRBD1 (5 bases). CDR1 SGHTA and CDR2 FQGTGA come from the germline V gene. Trimming pared 1 base from V and 6 bases from J, leaving 15 bases between. The CDR3 length is 15 residues.

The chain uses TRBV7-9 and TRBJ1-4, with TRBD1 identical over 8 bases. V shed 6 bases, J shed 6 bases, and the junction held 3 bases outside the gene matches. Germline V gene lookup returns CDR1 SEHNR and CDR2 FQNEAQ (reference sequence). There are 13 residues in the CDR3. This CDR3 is CASRVTGDEKLFF. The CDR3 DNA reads TGTGCCAGCAGGGTGACAGGGGATGAAAAACTGTTTTTT. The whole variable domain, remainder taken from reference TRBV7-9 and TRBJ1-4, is DTGVSQNPRHKITKRGQNVTFRCDPISEHNRLYWYRQTLGQGPEFLTYFQNEAQLEKSRLLSDRFSAERPKGSFSTLEIQRTEQGDSAMYLCASRVTGDEKLFFGSGTQLSVL.

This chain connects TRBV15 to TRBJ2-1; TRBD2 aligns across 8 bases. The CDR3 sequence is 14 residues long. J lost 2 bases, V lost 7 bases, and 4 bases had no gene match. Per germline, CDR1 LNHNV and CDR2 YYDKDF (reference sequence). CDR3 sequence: CATNPGGAYNEQFF. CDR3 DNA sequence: TGTGCCACCAACCCGGGGGGGGCCTACAATGAGCAGTTCTTC.

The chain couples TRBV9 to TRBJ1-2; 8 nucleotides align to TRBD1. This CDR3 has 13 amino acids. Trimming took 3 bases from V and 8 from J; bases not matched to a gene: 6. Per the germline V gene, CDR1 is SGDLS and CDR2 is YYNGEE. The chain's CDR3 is CASSEQGVRGYTF. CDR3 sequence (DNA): TGTGCCAGCAGCGAACAGGGGGTTAGGGGCTACACCTTC.

CDR3 loop: CASSSRGEKLFF. In nucleotides, the CDR3 is TGTGCCAGCAGTTCCCGGGGCGAAAAACTGTTTTTT. The V and J genes are TRBV28 and TRBJ1-4; the D gene is possibly TRBD1 (5 bases). V lost 4 bases and J lost 8, with 8 bases in between. The CDR3 consists of 12 residues. Germline V gene sequence: CDR1 MDHEN, CDR2 SYDVKM. Complete variable domain (other parts from reference TRBV28 and TRBJ1-4): DVKVTQSSRYLVKRTGEKVFLECVQDMDHENMFWYRQDPGLGLRLIYFSYDVKMKEKGDIPEGYSVSREKKERFSLILESASTNQTSMYLCASSSRGEKLFFGSGTQLSVL.

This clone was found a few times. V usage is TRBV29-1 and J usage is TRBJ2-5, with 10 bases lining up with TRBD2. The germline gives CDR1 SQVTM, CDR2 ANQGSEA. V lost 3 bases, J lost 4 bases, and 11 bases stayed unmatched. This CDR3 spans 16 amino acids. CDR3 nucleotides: TGCAGCGTTGAGAGACTAGCGGGCCCGGGGGGAGAGACCCAGTACTTC. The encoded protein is CSVERLAGPGGETQYF.

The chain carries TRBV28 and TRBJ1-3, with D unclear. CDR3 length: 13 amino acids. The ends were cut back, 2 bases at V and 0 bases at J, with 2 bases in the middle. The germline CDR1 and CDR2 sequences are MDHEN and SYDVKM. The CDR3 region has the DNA TGTGCCAGCAGTTTAACCTCTGGAAACACCATATATTTT. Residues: CASSLTSGNTIYF. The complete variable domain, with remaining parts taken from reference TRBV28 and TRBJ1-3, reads DVKVTQSSRYLVKRTGEKVFLECVQDMDHENMFWYRQDPGLGLRLIYFSYDVKMKEKGDIPEGYSVSREKKERFSLILESASTNQTSMYLCASSLTSGNTIYFGEGSWLTVV.

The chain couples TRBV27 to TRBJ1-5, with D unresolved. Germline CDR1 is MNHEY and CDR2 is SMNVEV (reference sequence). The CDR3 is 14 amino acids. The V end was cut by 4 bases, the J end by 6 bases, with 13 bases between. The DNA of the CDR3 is TGTGCCAGCAGTTCATCTTCCAGGAGTCAGCCCCAGCATTTT. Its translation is CASSSSSRSQPQHF.

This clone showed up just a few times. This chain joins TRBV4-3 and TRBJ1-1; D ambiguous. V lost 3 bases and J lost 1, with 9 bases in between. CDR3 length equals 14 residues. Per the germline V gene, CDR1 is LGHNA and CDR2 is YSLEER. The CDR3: CASSQTLENTEAFF. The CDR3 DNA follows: TGCGCCAGCAGCCAGACACTGGAGAACACTGAAGCTTTCTTT.

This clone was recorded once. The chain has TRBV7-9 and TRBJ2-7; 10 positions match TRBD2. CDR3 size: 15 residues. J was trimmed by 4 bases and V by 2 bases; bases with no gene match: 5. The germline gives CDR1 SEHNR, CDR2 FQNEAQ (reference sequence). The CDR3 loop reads CASSLSLAGVYEQYF. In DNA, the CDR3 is TGTGCCAGCAGCTTAAGTCTAGCGGGGGTGTACGAGCAGTACTTC. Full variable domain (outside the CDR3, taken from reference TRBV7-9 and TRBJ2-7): DTGVSQNPRHKITKRGQNVTFRCDPISEHNRLYWYRQTLGQGPEFLTYFQNEAQLEKSRLLSDRFSAERPKGSFSTLEIQRTEQGDSAMYLCASSLSLAGVYEQYFGPGTRLTVT.

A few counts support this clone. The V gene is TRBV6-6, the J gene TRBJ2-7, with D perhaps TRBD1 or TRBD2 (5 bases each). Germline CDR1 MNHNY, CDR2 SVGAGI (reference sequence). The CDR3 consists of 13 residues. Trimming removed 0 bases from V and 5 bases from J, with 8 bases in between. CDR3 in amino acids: CASSYSRGHEQYF. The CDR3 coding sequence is TGTGCCAGCAGTTACTCGAGGGGCCACGAGCAGTACTTC.

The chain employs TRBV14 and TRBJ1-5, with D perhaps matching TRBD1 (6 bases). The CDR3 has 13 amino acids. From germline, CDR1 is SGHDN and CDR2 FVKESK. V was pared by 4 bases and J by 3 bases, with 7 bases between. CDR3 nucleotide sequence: TGTGCCAGCAGCCGGACAGTCAATCAGCCCCAGCATTTT. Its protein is CASSRTVNQPQHF.

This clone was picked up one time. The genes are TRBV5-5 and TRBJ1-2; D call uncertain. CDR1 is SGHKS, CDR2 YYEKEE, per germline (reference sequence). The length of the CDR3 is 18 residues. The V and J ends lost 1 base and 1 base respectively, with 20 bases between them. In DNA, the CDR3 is TGTGCCAGCAGCTTGTACGCTGAGTTTGCATACGGTAACTATGGCTACACCTTC. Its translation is CASSLYAEFAYGNYGYTF.

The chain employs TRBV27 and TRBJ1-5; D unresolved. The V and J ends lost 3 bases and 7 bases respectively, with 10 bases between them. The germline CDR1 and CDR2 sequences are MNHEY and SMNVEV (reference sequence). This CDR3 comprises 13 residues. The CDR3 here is CASSLKVRQPQHF. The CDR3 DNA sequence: TGTGCCAGCAGTTTGAAGGTACGGCAGCCCCAGCATTTT.

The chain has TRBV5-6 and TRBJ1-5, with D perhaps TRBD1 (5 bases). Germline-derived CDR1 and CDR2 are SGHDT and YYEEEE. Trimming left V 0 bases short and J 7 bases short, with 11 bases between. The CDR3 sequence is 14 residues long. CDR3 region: CASSLGDPSQPQHF. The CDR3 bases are TGTGCCAGCAGCTTGGGGGACCCCAGCCAGCCCCAGCATTTT. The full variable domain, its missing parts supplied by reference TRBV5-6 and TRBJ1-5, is DAGVTQSPTHLIKTRGQQVTLRCSPKSGHDTVSWYQQALGQGPQFIFQYYEEEERQRGNFPDRFSGHQFPNYSSELNVNALLLGDSALYLCASSLGDPSQPQHFGDGTRLSIL.

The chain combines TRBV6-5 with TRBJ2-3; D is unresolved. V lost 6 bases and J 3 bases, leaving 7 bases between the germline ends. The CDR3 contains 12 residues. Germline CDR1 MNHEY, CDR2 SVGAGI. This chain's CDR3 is CASSGVTDTQYF. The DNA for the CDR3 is TGTGCCAGCAGCGGAGTAACAGATACGCAGTATTTT.

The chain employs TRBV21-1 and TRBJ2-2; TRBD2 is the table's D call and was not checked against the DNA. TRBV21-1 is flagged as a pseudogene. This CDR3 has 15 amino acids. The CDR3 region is CASSKLAVNTGELFF. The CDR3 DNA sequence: TGTGCCAGCAGCAAATTAGCGGTGAACACCGGGGAGCTGTTTTTT.

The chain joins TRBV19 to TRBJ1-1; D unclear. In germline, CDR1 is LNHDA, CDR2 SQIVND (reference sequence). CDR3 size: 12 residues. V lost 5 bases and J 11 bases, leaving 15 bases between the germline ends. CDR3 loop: CASSPARGKAFF. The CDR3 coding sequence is TGTGCCAGTAGTCCAGCGCGAGGGAAGGCTTTCTTT.

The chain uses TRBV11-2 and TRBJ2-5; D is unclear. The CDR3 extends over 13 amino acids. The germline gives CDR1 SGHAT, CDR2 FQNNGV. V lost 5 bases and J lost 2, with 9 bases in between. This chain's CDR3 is CASSMGHQETQYF. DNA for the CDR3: TGTGCCAGCAGCATGGGCCATCAAGAGACCCAGTACTTC. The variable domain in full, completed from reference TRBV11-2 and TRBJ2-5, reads EAGVAQSPRYKIIEKRQSVAFWCNPISGHATLYWYQQILGQGPKLLIQFQNNGVVDDSQLPKDRFSAERLKGVDSTLKIQPAKLEDSAVYLCASSMGHQETQYFGPGTRLLVL.

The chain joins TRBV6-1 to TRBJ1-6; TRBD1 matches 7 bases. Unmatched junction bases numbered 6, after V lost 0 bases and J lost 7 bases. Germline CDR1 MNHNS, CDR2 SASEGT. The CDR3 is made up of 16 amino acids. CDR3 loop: CASSEARVQGNSPLHF. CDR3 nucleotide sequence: TGTGCCAGCAGTGAAGCGCGTGTACAGGGGAATTCACCCCTCCACTTT.

The CDR3 sequence: CASSIGQASSYEQYF. The CDR3 DNA is TGTGCCAGTAGTATAGGACAAGCCAGCTCCTACGAGCAGTACTTC. This chain connects TRBV19 to TRBJ2-7; no clear D gene. This CDR3 is 15 amino acids long. The V gene's germline CDR1 is LNHDA and CDR2 SQIVND (reference sequence). V was trimmed by 1 base and J by 0 bases, leaving 10 bases between them.

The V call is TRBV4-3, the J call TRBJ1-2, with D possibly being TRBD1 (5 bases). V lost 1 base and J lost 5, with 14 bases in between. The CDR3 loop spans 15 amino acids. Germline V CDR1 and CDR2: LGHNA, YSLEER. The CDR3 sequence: CASSQGTRPLYGYTF. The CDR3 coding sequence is TGCGCCAGCAGCCAAGGGACACGGCCTCTTTATGGCTACACCTTC.

CDR3 in amino acids: CASSRGSGANVLTF. DNA of the CDR3: TGTGCCAGTTCGAGAGGCTCAGGGGCCAACGTCCTGACTTTC. The rearrangement joins TRBV5-4 to TRBJ2-6; no firm D call. The CDR3 contains 14 residues. The V end lost 8 bases, the J end lost 4 bases, and 13 bases lay between the germline ends. The germline gives CDR1 SGHNT, CDR2 YYREEE (reference sequence). The full variable domain, its missing parts supplied by reference TRBV5-4 and TRBJ2-6, is ETGVTQSPTHLIKTRGQQVTLRCSSQSGHNTVSWYQQALGQGPQFIFQYYREEENGRGNFPPRFSGLQFPNYSSELNVNALELDDSALYLCASSRGSGANVLTFGAGSRLTVL.

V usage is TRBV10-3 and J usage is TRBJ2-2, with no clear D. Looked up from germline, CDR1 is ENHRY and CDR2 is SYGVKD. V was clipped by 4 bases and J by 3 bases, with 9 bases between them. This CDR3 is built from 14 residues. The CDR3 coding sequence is TGTGCCATCAGTGTAGGGTCTGACACCGGGGAGCTGTTTTTT. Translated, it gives CAISVGSDTGELFF.

CDR3 protein: CASSSRGGGYNEQFF. In DNA form, the CDR3 reads TGTGCCAGCAGTTCCCGTGGGGGGGGCTACAATGAGCAGTTCTTC. The genes are TRBV7-2 and TRBJ2-1; 7 positions agree with TRBD2. Germline loops: CDR1 SGHTA, CDR2 FQGNSA. With 6 bases clipped from V and 3 bases from J, the junction kept 8 bases outside the gene matches. The length of the CDR3 is 15 residues.

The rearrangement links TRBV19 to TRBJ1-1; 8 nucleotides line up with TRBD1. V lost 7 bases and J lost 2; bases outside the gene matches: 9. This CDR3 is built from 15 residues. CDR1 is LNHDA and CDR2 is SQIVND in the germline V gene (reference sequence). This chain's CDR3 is CASTNPTGVNTEAFF. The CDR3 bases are TGTGCCAGTACCAACCCGACAGGGGTAAACACTGAAGCTTTCTTT.

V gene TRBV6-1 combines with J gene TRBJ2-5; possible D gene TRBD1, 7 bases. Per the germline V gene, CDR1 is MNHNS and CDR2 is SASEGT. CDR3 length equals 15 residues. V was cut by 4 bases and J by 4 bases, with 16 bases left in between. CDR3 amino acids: CASSVGGGLSETQYF. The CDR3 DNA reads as TGTGCCAGCAGTGTAGGAGGGGGCTTGTCAGAGACCCAGTACTTC.

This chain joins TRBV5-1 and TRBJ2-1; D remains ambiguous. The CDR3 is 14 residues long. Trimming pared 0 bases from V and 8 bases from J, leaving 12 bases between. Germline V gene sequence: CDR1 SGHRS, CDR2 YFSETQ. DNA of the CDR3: TGCGCCAGCAGCTTGGACGGGCCCTGGGATGAGCAGTTCTTC. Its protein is CASSLDGPWDEQFF.

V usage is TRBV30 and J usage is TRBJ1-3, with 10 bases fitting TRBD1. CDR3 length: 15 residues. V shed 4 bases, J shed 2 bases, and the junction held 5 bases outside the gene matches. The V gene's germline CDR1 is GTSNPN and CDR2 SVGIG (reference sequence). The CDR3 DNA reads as TGTGCCTGGAATCCGGGACAGGGGCCTGGAAACACCATATATTTT. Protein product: CAWNPGQGPGNTIYF.

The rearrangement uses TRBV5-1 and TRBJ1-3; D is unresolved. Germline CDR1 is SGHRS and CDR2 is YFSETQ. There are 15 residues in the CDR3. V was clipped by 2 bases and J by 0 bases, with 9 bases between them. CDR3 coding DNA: TGCGCCAGCAGCTTCCAGCCTGTCTCTGGAAACACCATATATTTT. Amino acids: CASSFQPVSGNTIYF.

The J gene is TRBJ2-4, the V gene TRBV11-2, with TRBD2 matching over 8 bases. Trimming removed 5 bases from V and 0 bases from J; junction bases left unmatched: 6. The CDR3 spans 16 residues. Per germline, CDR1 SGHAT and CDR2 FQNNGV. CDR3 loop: CASSVIAGLAKNIQYF. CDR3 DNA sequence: TGTGCCAGCAGCGTGATAGCGGGGCTAGCCAAAAACATTCAGTACTTC. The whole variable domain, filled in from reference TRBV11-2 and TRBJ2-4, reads EAGVAQSPRYKIIEKRQSVAFWCNPISGHATLYWYQQILGQGPKLLIQFQNNGVVDDSQLPKDRFSAERLKGVDSTLKIQPAKLEDSAVYLCASSVIAGLAKNIQYFGAGTRLSVL.